One and the same sample provided the 27 T cell receptor beta chains below, sequenced in a study of CD8 T cells in Susac syndrome. An input of about 0.5 to 1 ug of RNA was subjected to reverse transcription using random hexamers. TCRdb re-called the immunoSEQ multiplex PCR reads with MiXCR, one entry per CDR3 protein. The sample carries roughly 89,000 distinct CDR3 sequences, about 96% recorded once. Sequencing input: CD8+ T cells from PBMCs. The receptors here all came from a human donor with Susac syndrome.

The chain is built from TRBV5-6 and TRBJ2-2; D is possibly TRBD1 (6 bases). Germline V CDR1 and CDR2: SGHDT, YYEEEE. The V end lost 6 bases, the J end lost 6 bases, and 12 bases lay between the germline ends. The CDR3 is made up of 13 amino acids. The CDR3 reads CASTEGVPGELFF. The CDR3 DNA reads TGTGCCAGCACTGAGGGGGTTCCCGGGGAGCTGTTTTTT.

This clonotype was recorded once. The gene calls are TRBV6-2 or TRBV6-3 and TRBJ2-7; 11 bases fit TRBD2. This CDR3 region has 14 residues. The germline V gene encodes CDR1 MNHEY and CDR2 SVGEGT. Trimming took 6 bases from V and 6 from J; bases not matched to a gene: 7. The chain's CDR3 is CASSLTSGGGEQYF. The CDR3 nucleotides read TGTGCCAGCAGCCTCACTAGCGGGGGAGGCGAGCAGTACTTC.

J is TRBJ1-2 and V is TRBV2; D possibly corresponds to TRBD1 (5 bases). The CDR3 runs 11 residues. The germline CDR1 and CDR2 sequences are SNHLY and FYNNEI. Deletions cut 7 bases from V and 7 bases from J, with 10 bases between. The CDR3, as DNA: TGTGCCAGCATGGGGACGGTTGGCTACACCTTC. As protein: CASMGTVGYTF. The full variable domain, its missing parts supplied by reference TRBV2 and TRBJ1-2, is EPEVTQTPSHQVTQMGQEVILRCVPISNHLYFYWYRQILGQKVEFLVSFYNNEISEKSEIFDDQFSVERPDGSNFTLKIRSTKLEDSAMYFCASMGTVGYTFGSGTRLTVV.

The chain carries TRBV18 and TRBJ2-7, with D possibly being TRBD2 (6 bases). Trimming cost V 4 bases and J 5 bases, with 12 bases left between them. Per germline, CDR1 KGHSH and CDR2 LQKENI. The CDR3 runs to 13 residues. The CDR3: CASSLQGGNEQYF. In nucleotides, the CDR3 is TGTGCCAGCTCACTCCAGGGAGGAAACGAGCAGTACTTC.

The genes are TRBV7-9 and TRBJ2-3; D is unresolved. Germline CDR1 and CDR2: SEHNR and FQNEAQ (reference sequence). The V and J ends lost 2 bases and 2 bases respectively, with 23 bases between them. The CDR3 spans 19 residues. DNA for the CDR3: TGTGCCAGCAGCTTACCCCGCGAAGTTACCCGGACCATCACAGATACGCAGTATTTT. It encodes CASSLPREVTRTITDTQYF.

This clonotype has a single count. V and J are TRBV20-1 and TRBJ2-7; no clear D gene. CDR3 length: 14 amino acids. CDR1 DFQATT and CDR2 SNEGSKA come from the germline V gene (reference sequence). V was clipped by 0 bases and J by 2 bases, with 11 bases between them. The CDR3 here is CSARDLTGPYEQYF. CDR3 DNA sequence: TGCAGTGCTAGAGATCTGACCGGCCCCTACGAGCAGTACTTC.

The chain recombines TRBV6-5 with TRBJ2-7; D possibly corresponds to TRBD2 (7 bases). In germline, CDR1 is MNHEY, CDR2 SVGAGI. V lost 4 bases, J lost 5 bases, and 15 bases lay in between. The CDR3 contains 14 residues. CDR3 sequence reads: CASSLTGRVNEQYV. CDR3 in DNA: TGTGCCAGCAGTTTAACAGGGAGGGTAAACGAGCAGTACGTC.

The J gene is TRBJ2-1, the V gene TRBV9; 12 bases are a match to TRBD2. V dropped 3 bases and J dropped 7; count of bases not matched to a gene: 5. Germline values: CDR1 SGDLS, CDR2 YYNGEE. The CDR3 is 15 amino acids. The CDR3 is CASSATSGSANEQFF. CDR3 DNA sequence: TGTGCCAGCAGCGCGACTAGCGGGAGCGCTAATGAGCAGTTCTTC.

The J gene is TRBJ1-1, the V gene TRBV7-9; possibly TRBD1 for D (5 bases). Trimming took off 4 bases at V and 1 base at J, with 10 bases between the two ends. The CDR3 loop spans 14 amino acids. Germline V gene lookup returns CDR1 SEHNR and CDR2 FQNEAQ (reference sequence). In nucleotides, the CDR3 is TGTGCCAGCAGCTATAGCAGGGAGAACACTGAAGCTTTCTTT. Translation gives CASSYSRENTEAFF.

V gene TRBV13 combines with J gene TRBJ1-2, with D perhaps matching TRBD1 (6 bases). The germline V gene has CDR1 PRHDT and CDR2 FYEKMQ (reference sequence). V was clipped by 4 bases and J by 11 bases, with 26 bases between them. The CDR3 runs 16 residues. CDR3 coding DNA: TGTGCCAGCAGCTCCACAGGGAGCCCACTTGTTATGGAGTACACCTTC. Translation: CASSSTGSPLVMEYTF.

The J gene is TRBJ1-2, the V gene TRBV4-3, with D tentatively TRBD1 (6 bases). The CDR3 has 16 residues. V dropped 0 bases and J dropped 6 bases, with 17 bases sitting between them. From germline, CDR1 is LGHNA and CDR2 YSLEER. CDR3 amino acids: CASSQDLGQAGNGYTF. In DNA, the CDR3 is TGCGCCAGCAGCCAAGATTTGGGACAAGCTGGGAATGGCTACACCTTC.

The chain recombines TRBV29-1 with TRBJ1-1; TRBD1 might be the D (6 bases). Germline V gene sequence: CDR1 SQVTM, CDR2 ANQGSEA. The CDR3 runs to 12 residues. Trimming stripped 6 bases from V and 5 bases from J, with 13 bases between. The CDR3 nucleotides read TGCAGCGTGGAGGGGGAAGTGACTGAAGCTTTCTTT. Its translation is CSVEGEVTEAFF.

This chain connects TRBV7-9 to TRBJ1-1, with a tentative D call TRBD1 (6 bases). This CDR3 spans 14 amino acids. Germline V gives CDR1 SEHNR, CDR2 FQNEAQ (reference sequence). The V and J ends lost 5 bases and 4 bases respectively, with 14 bases between them. The DNA of the CDR3 is TGTGCCAGCAGCCCACTTAGGGGGGCCACTGAAGCTTTCTTT. Translation: CASSPLRGATEAFF.

The V and J genes are TRBV27 and TRBJ1-1, with D maybe TRBD1 (6 bases). Trimming shortened V by 6 bases and J by 4 bases, and 12 bases separated the two germline ends. The CDR3 covers 13 residues. From germline, CDR1 is MNHEY and CDR2 SMNVEV (reference sequence). CDR3 sequence: CASSPGQRTEAFF. The CDR3 coding sequence is TGTGCCAGCAGCCCGGGACAACGCACTGAAGCTTTCTTT.

The V gene is TRBV24-1, the J gene TRBJ2-1, with TRBD1 matching 8 bases. CDR1 KGHDR and CDR2 SFDVKD come from the germline V gene. The CDR3 is 16 residues long. Trimming at V came to 3 bases and at J to 2 bases, leaving 5 bases not matched to a gene. For the CDR3, the DNA is TGTGCCACCAGTGATCGGACAGGGTGGACCTACAATGAGCAGTTCTTC. Residues: CATSDRTGWTYNEQFF.

This clonotype occurred once. J is TRBJ2-5 and V is TRBV27; perhaps TRBD2 as D (6 bases). The germline CDR1 and CDR2 sequences are MNHEY and SMNVEV (reference sequence). This CDR3 has 15 residues. Trimming took 4 bases from V and 1 from J, leaving 13 bases between them. CDR3 DNA sequence: TGTGCCAGCAGTTCCTCCGCGGGAAGCCAAGAGACCCAGTACTTC. Encoded protein: CASSSSAGSQETQYF.

The chain is built from TRBV7-9 and TRBJ2-6; D uncertain. The V and J ends lost 3 bases and 0 bases respectively, with 6 bases between them. Germline V gene data show CDR1 as SEHNR and CDR2 as FQNEAQ (reference sequence). This CDR3 spans 15 amino acids. DNA of the CDR3: TGTGCCAGCAGCTTCTCCGGCTCTGGGGCCAACGTCCTGACTTTC. Protein sequence: CASSFSGSGANVLTF.

The rearrangement links TRBV29-1 to TRBJ2-7; D is possibly TRBD1 (5 bases). Germline assignment: CDR1 SQVTM and CDR2 ANQGSEA. This CDR3 has 14 amino acids. Trimming removed 5 bases at V and 1 base at J, with 15 bases between. CDR3 DNA: TGCAGCGTTCTGACAACTGACAGTTCCTACGAGCAGTACGTC. Its translation is CSVLTTDSSYEQYV.

The chain recombines TRBV7-3 with TRBJ2-1, with 13 bases fitting TRBD2. With 4 bases clipped from V and 7 bases from J, the junction kept 4 bases outside the gene matches. Germline assignment: CDR1 SGHTA and CDR2 FQGTGA. This CDR3 has 15 amino acids. CDR3 loop: CASSSLAGGQNEQFF. The CDR3 nucleotides are TGTGCCAGCAGCTCACTAGCGGGGGGGCAGAATGAGCAGTTCTTC.

J is TRBJ2-5 and V is TRBV7-8; D gene uncertain. CDR3 size: 14 residues. Germline V gives CDR1 SGHVS, CDR2 FQNEAQ. The V end lost 0 bases, the J end lost 4 bases, and 9 bases lay between the germline ends. CDR3 loop: CASSLARAPETQYF. CDR3 nucleotides: TGTGCCAGCAGCTTAGCTCGAGCACCAGAGACCCAGTACTTC. Drawing the rest from reference TRBV7-8 and TRBJ2-5, the complete variable domain is GAGVSQSPRYKVAKRGQDVALRCDPISGHVSLFWYQQALGQGPEFLTYFQNEAQLDKSGLPSDRFFAERPEGSVSTLKIQRTQQEDSAVYLCASSLARAPETQYFGPGTRLLVL.

V is TRBV20-1 and J is TRBJ2-5; D gene unclear. Between the trimmed V and J ends, which lost 0 bases and 4 bases, there was a span of 18 bases. The CDR3 consists of 16 residues. Germline V gives CDR1 DFQATT, CDR2 SNEGSKA (reference sequence). The CDR3 spells CSARDPPAPALETQYF. DNA of the CDR3: TGCAGTGCTAGAGACCCCCCCGCACCCGCGCTAGAGACCCAGTACTTC.

The V and J genes are TRBV6-6 and TRBJ2-3; either TRBD1 or TRBD2 may fit D (5 bases each). Trimming left V 0 bases short and J 4 bases short, with 11 bases between. Looked up from germline, CDR1 is MNHNY and CDR2 is SVGAGI (reference sequence). The CDR3 covers 15 residues. The CDR3 here is CASSYSSGTPDTQYF. The CDR3 DNA reads as TGTGCCAGCAGTTACTCATCCGGGACCCCAGATACGCAGTATTTT.

The genes are TRBV20-1 and TRBJ2-1; the D gene is possibly TRBD2 (5 bases). The CDR3 has 17 amino acids. Germline V CDR1 and CDR2: DFQATT, SNEGSKA (reference sequence). The V end was cut by 0 bases, the J end by 0 bases, with 15 bases between. The CDR3 sequence is CSARDRDLMSSYNEQFF. The DNA of the CDR3 is TGCAGTGCTAGAGATCGGGATTTGATGAGCTCCTACAATGAGCAGTTCTTC.

The chain couples TRBV29-1 to TRBJ1-1; D is uncertain. Germline values: CDR1 SQVTM, CDR2 ANQGSEA. Trimming pared 2 bases from V and 6 bases from J, leaving 1 base between. The CDR3 consists of 9 residues. CDR3 sequence (DNA): TGCAGCGTTGAACCTGAAGCTTTCTTT. It yields the protein CSVEPEAFF.

This chain uses TRBV7-9 with TRBJ2-1; the match to TRBD2 covers 8 bases. The CDR3 contains 16 residues. V lost 1 base to trimming and J lost 3 bases; unmatched junction nucleotides: 5. Germline V gene lookup returns CDR1 SEHNR and CDR2 FQNEAQ (reference sequence). The DNA for the CDR3 is TGTGCCAGCAGCTTAGGGGGTAGCGGGATCTACAATGAGCAGTTCTTC. Protein sequence: CASSLGGSGIYNEQFF.

The chain is built from TRBV9 and TRBJ1-1; 8 nucleotides align to TRBD1. This CDR3 is built from 14 residues. Unmatched junction bases numbered 2, after V lost 3 bases and J lost 1 base. The germline CDR1 and CDR2 sequences are SGDLS and YYNGEE. CDR3 sequence (DNA): TGTGCCAGCAGCGGGGGGACAGGGAACACTGAAGCTTTCTTT. Protein product: CASSGGTGNTEAFF.

CDR3 in DNA: TGTGCCAGTAGTAACCGGGACAGTCTCTACAATGAGCAGTTCTTC. It yields the protein CASSNRDSLYNEQFF. V usage is TRBV19 and J usage is TRBJ2-1; TRBD1 matches at 7 bases. The CDR3 totals 15 residues. Germline trimming cut 4 bases from V and 3 bases from J; bases unmatched to any gene: 6. Germline V gene data show CDR1 as LNHDA and CDR2 as SQIVND (reference sequence).